This T cell receptor beta chain was captured in a study of cytomegalovirus exposure and HLA in healthy donors. In regard to this clone: What it recognizes is unknown.

TCRdb keeps only in-frame clones here, not all; method: immunoSEQ multiplex PCR. The sample carries fewer than 200,000 clones, roughly nine tenths recorded once. General study results and limits: Researchers catalogued around 150 TCR beta chains as cytomegalovirus-associated. Most sequenced TCRs were rare (though some public TCRs occurred in many donors). In vitro confirmation showed three CMV-associated chains to be CMV antigen specific.

Trimming shortened V by 1 base and J by 4 bases, and 10 bases separated the two germline ends. The germline V gene encodes CDR1 SGHNT and CDR2 YENEEA. The length of the CDR3 is 15 residues. The donors were in the roughly 120-subject validation cohort, distinct from the approximately 610-subject first cohort. Material: PBMCs. This rearrangement joins TRBV11-3 to TRBJ1-4; D is unclear. This sequence was found in a man aged 25 to 40 in good health and CMV-seropositive. The CDR3 coding sequence is TGTGCCAGCAGCTTAGGGGATACTTTTAATGAAAAACTGTTTTTT. It translates to CASSLGDTFNEKLFF.